Shown below are 28 T cell receptor beta chains from a single sample sequenced in a study of PD-L1 blockade in urothelial cancer. Sequenced by immunoSEQ multiplex PCR; TCRdb stores in-frame clones only, minus some. Of approximately 52,000 clones in the sample, 60% to 85% were seen once. Here the sequenced sample was PBMCs, taken around atezolizumab (anti-PD-L1) treatment. The source of these receptors is a man aged 65 to 79 with urothelial cancer.

The chain has TRBV6-1 and TRBJ1-5; the D is unclear. Germline V gene lookup returns CDR1 MNHNS and CDR2 SASEGT. The CDR3 is 13 residues long. V lost 7 bases and J lost 3, with 10 bases in between. CDR3 bases: TGTGCCAGCATGACAAGGATCAATCAGCCCCAGCATTTT. This codes for CASMTRINQPQHF.

This chain connects TRBV7-9 to TRBJ2-7; D might be TRBD2 (5 bases). The CDR3 runs 17 residues. Trimming removed 0 bases at V and 2 bases at J, with 17 bases between. Germline V lookup: CDR1 SEHNR, CDR2 FQNEAQ (reference sequence). The CDR3 bases are TGTGCCAGCAGCTTAGCGTCGGGCAGCGGAACACCCTACGAGCAGTACTTC. Amino acid sequence: CASSLASGSGTPYEQYF.

The V gene is TRBV9, the J gene TRBJ2-2; maybe TRBD1 (6 bases). The CDR3 runs 15 residues. V was cut by 0 bases and J by 4 bases, with 10 bases left in between. Germline V gene lookup returns CDR1 SGDLS and CDR2 YYNGEE. CDR3 loop: CASSVGGGATGELFF. The CDR3 DNA reads TGTGCCAGCAGCGTAGGAGGGGGTGCCACCGGGGAGCTGTTTTTT.

The V call is TRBV7-6, the J call TRBJ2-5, with 14 positions matching TRBD2. J was trimmed by 5 bases and V by 5 bases; bases with no gene match: 10. The CDR3 loop spans 17 amino acids. Germline values: CDR1 SGHVS, CDR2 FNYEAQ. CDR3 in amino acids: CASSRTGTSGRGETQYF. The CDR3 region has the DNA TGTGCCAGCAGCCGAACCGGGACTAGCGGGAGAGGTGAGACCCAGTACTTC.

This chain links TRBV7-2 with TRBJ2-7, with a possible D match to TRBD1 (5 bases). The germline gives CDR1 SGHTA, CDR2 FQGNSA. CDR3 size: 13 residues. V lost 7 bases and J lost 2, with 12 bases in between. The CDR3 nucleotides are TGTGCCAGCACCCGACAGCTCACCTACGAGCAGTACTTC. Amino acid sequence: CASTRQLTYEQYF.

The J gene is TRBJ2-1, the V gene TRBV18; 8 positions agree with TRBD2. V lost 5 bases to trimming and J lost 0 bases; unmatched junction nucleotides: 6. Germline CDR1 and CDR2: KGHSH and LQKENI. CDR3 length equals 16 residues. In DNA form, the CDR3 reads TGTGCCAGCTCATCCCGGAGCGGGAGCTCCTACAATGAGCAGTTCTTC. This gives the protein CASSSRSGSSYNEQFF.

The genes are TRBV30 and TRBJ1-4; D might be TRBD1 (5 bases). Germline V lookup: CDR1 GTSNPN, CDR2 SVGIG (reference sequence). The CDR3 loop spans 13 amino acids. Trimming took 2 bases from V and 8 from J, leaving 12 bases between them. The CDR3 coding sequence is TGTGCCTGGAGTCCTGGACACGGAGAAAAACTGTTTTTT. The encoded protein is CAWSPGHGEKLFF.

This clone has just a few counts. The V and J genes are TRBV27 and TRBJ1-2, with TRBD1 matching 9 bases. Unmatched junction bases numbered 10, after V lost 4 bases and J lost 4 bases. The germline V gene has CDR1 MNHEY and CDR2 SMNVEV (reference sequence). The CDR3 sequence is 16 residues long. The DNA for the CDR3 is TGTGCCAGCAGTTATCGGGACAGGGCATCCCTCTATGGCTACACCTTC. This gives the protein CASSYRDRASLYGYTF.

The chain couples TRBV18 to TRBJ2-3, with D possibly matching TRBD1 (5 bases). This CDR3 is 15 amino acids long. CDR1 is KGHSH, CDR2 LQKENI, per germline. V was cut by 3 bases and J by 0 bases, with 10 bases left in between. The chain's CDR3 is CASSPRGESTDTQYF. Here the CDR3 DNA reads TGTGCCAGCTCACCTAGGGGTGAAAGCACAGATACGCAGTATTTT.

The chain carries TRBV28 and TRBJ2-7, with a weak D call TRBD1 (5 bases). CDR3 length: 15 amino acids. Trimming shortened V by 5 bases and J by 5 bases, and 19 bases separated the two germline ends. CDR1 and CDR2 from the germline V gene are MDHEN and SYDVKM. This CDR3 is CASSPTSMGRDEQYF. The CDR3 coding sequence is TGTGCCAGCAGTCCCACTTCAATGGGCAGGGACGAGCAGTACTTC.

This clone was seen repeatedly, ten times or more. J is TRBJ1-2 and V is TRBV6-5; D call uncertain. V was cut by 6 bases and J by 0 bases, with 8 bases left in between. CDR3 length: 13 amino acids. Germline CDR1 MNHEY, CDR2 SVGAGI. This CDR3 reads CASRRDANYGYTF. CDR3 DNA sequence: TGTGCCAGCAGAAGAGATGCTAACTATGGCTACACCTTC.

The chain joins TRBV18 to TRBJ2-3, with D possibly TRBD2 on 5 matching bases. This CDR3 contains 18 residues. V shed 0 bases and J shed 2 bases, with 18 bases lying between them. Germline CDR1 KGHSH, CDR2 LQKENI. The DNA of the CDR3 is TGTGCCAGCTCACCACCATTCAGGACTCTATCATTCACAGATACGCAGTATTTT. Its translation is CASSPPFRTLSFTDTQYF.

The J gene is TRBJ1-4, the V gene TRBV7-9; 10 bases line up with TRBD1. The germline V gene has CDR1 SEHNR and CDR2 FQNEAQ (reference sequence). The V gene end was trimmed by 8 bases and the J gene end by 1 base; junction bases not matched to a gene: 4. There are 15 residues in the CDR3. DNA of the CDR3: TGTGCCAGCCTTCGGACAGGGGGAACTAATGAAAAACTGTTTTTT. Translated: CASLRTGGTNEKLFF.

The chain combines TRBV19 with TRBJ2-7; 11 bases agree with TRBD2. This CDR3 has 16 amino acids. Germline CDR1 reads LNHDA; CDR2 reads SQIVND (reference sequence). Trimming took 5 bases from V and 0 from J; bases not matched to a gene: 6. The CDR3 here is CASSPRTSGYSYEQYF. CDR3 nucleotide sequence: TGTGCCAGTAGTCCGAGGACTAGCGGGTACTCCTACGAGCAGTACTTC.

CDR3 nucleotides: TGTGCCAGCAGCCAAGCAAGGAGGGAGGGAGGCTCTGGAAACACCATATATTTT. Translating it yields CASSQARREGGSGNTIYF. The chain couples TRBV14 to TRBJ1-3; D ambiguous. V lost 1 base to trimming and J lost 0 bases, with 16 bases between them. This CDR3 is 18 amino acids long. Germline V CDR1 and CDR2: SGHDN, FVKESK.

The chain recombines TRBV4-3 with TRBJ2-1; TRBD2 aligns across 12 bases. Germline V gene lookup returns CDR1 LGHNA and CDR2 YSLEER. The CDR3 totals 22 residues. After removal of 1 base from V and 0 bases from J, the junction contained 16 bases not matched to a gene. In nucleotides, the CDR3 is TGCGCCAGCAGCCAAGTTTTCGTTCGGACTAGCGGGATCATTAGCTCCTACAATGAGCAGTTCTTC. It codes for CASSQVFVRTSGIISSYNEQFF.

V usage is TRBV2 and J usage is TRBJ1-3; 7 nucleotides align to TRBD1. V shed 6 bases, J shed 3 bases, and the junction held 5 bases outside the gene matches. The germline V gene has CDR1 SNHLY and CDR2 FYNNEI. CDR3 length: 14 residues. Here the CDR3 reads CASRSRGNGNTIYF. CDR3 DNA sequence: TGTGCCAGCAGGTCCAGGGGGAATGGAAACACCATATATTTT.

The chain links TRBV18 to TRBJ2-7, with 10 bases matching TRBD1. The germline gives CDR1 KGHSH, CDR2 LQKENI. V was clipped by 4 bases and J by 3 bases; unmatched bases: 3. The length of the CDR3 is 14 residues. For the CDR3, the DNA is TGTGCCAGCTCACTGGGACAGGGGTTCTACGAGCAGTACTTC. This sequence encodes CASSLGQGFYEQYF.

The chain carries TRBV28 and TRBJ1-4; 7 bases match TRBD1. V gave up 1 base and J gave up 3 bases; unmatched junction bases: 5. The CDR3 sequence is 16 residues long. CDR1 is MDHEN and CDR2 is SYDVKM in the germline V gene. The chain's CDR3 is CASSLSTGQSNEKLFF. CDR3 bases: TGTGCCAGCAGTTTATCGACGGGACAGTCTAATGAAAAACTGTTTTTT.

This sequence joins TRBV5-1 and TRBJ2-5; TRBD2 matches 11 bases. There are 15 residues in the CDR3. J gave up 5 bases and V 2 bases, and 5 bases lay outside the gene matches. Looked up from germline, CDR1 is SGHRS and CDR2 is YFSETQ. CDR3 loop: CASSFGLAGGETQYF. The CDR3 bases are TGCGCCAGCAGCTTCGGGCTAGCGGGGGGTGAGACCCAGTACTTC.

J is TRBJ1-1 and V is TRBV29-1, with D tentatively TRBD1 (6 bases). The CDR3 has 16 residues. Germline-derived CDR1 and CDR2 are SQVTM and ANQGSEA. Trimming pared 0 bases from V and 5 bases from J, leaving 19 bases between. CDR3 sequence: CSVEDGREQGRTEAFF. Here the CDR3 DNA reads TGCAGCGTTGAAGATGGAAGAGAACAGGGCAGGACTGAAGCTTTCTTT.

The chain joins TRBV2 to TRBJ1-2; TRBD1 is a possible D gene (5 bases). The V gene's germline CDR1 is SNHLY and CDR2 FYNNEI. This CDR3 contains 14 residues. The V end lost 6 bases, the J end lost 0 bases, and 11 bases lay between the germline ends. CDR3 residues: CASSVQEANYGYTF. The CDR3 DNA reads TGTGCCAGCAGCGTACAGGAAGCTAACTATGGCTACACCTTC. The full variable domain, with the rest looked up from reference TRBV2 and TRBJ1-2, is EPEVTQTPSHQVTQMGQEVILRCVPISNHLYFYWYRQILGQKVEFLVSFYNNEISEKSEIFDDQFSVERPDGSNFTLKIRSTKLEDSAMYFCASSVQEANYGYTFGSGTRLTVV.

The chain recombines TRBV29-1 with TRBJ2-3, with D possibly being TRBD2 (5 bases). Trimming removed 4 bases at V and 4 bases at J, with 12 bases between. This CDR3 has 13 amino acids. Germline V CDR1 and CDR2: SQVTM, ANQGSEA. The CDR3 here is CSVGTRVADTQYF. The CDR3 DNA reads as TGCAGCGTTGGGACGCGGGTTGCAGATACGCAGTATTTT.

The rearrangement joins TRBV28 to TRBJ1-2; 7 nucleotides line up with TRBD1. The V gene end was trimmed by 5 bases and the J gene end by 0 bases; junction bases not matched to a gene: 3. The CDR3 runs 14 residues. Germline loops: CDR1 MDHEN, CDR2 SYDVKM. DNA of the CDR3: TGTGCCAGCAGTCCCGGACAGGCTAACTATGGCTACACCTTC. This codes for CASSPGQANYGYTF.

The chain has TRBV19 and TRBJ1-1, with TRBD1 identical over 7 bases. The CDR3 consists of 14 residues. Looked up from germline, CDR1 is LNHDA and CDR2 is SQIVND (reference sequence). With 7 bases clipped from V and 1 base from J, the junction kept 6 bases outside the gene matches. The DNA for the CDR3 is TGTGCCAGTACCACGACAGGGAAGAACACTGAAGCTTTCTTT. It encodes CASTTTGKNTEAFF.

This clone is a singleton in its sample. The chain links TRBV14 to TRBJ1-2; 7 bases align to TRBD1. V was clipped by 4 bases and J by 9 bases; unmatched bases: 11. Germline V gives CDR1 SGHDN, CDR2 FVKESK. The CDR3 contains 14 residues. Here the CDR3 DNA reads TGTGCCAGCAGCCCCGACAGGGATTTGGGTCGCTACACCTTC. Translating it yields CASSPDRDLGRYTF.

As regards this clone: A read error may produce the germline difference seen at one junction end. J is TRBJ1-2 and V is TRBV6-5; 8 bases align to TRBD1. The CDR3 runs to 14 residues. Germline CDR1 reads MNHEY; CDR2 reads SVGAGI. The DNA for the CDR3 is TGTGCTAGCAGGGGGGACAGGCGCCCCTATGGCTACACCTTC. This translates into CASRGDRRPYGYTF.

The chain recombines TRBV2 with TRBJ2-1; 13 bases fit TRBD2. The V gene's germline CDR1 is SNHLY and CDR2 FYNNEI. Trimming cost V 11 bases and J 4 bases; bases outside gene matches: 8. The CDR3 has 15 amino acids. CDR3 nucleotide sequence: TGTGCCGGCGGGACTAGCGGGGCCCTTTACAATGAGCAGTTCTTC. Translation gives CAGGTSGALYNEQFF.